One and the same sample provided the 10 T cell receptor beta chains below, sequenced in a study of blood T cell repertoires in COVID-19 (dated by TCRdb to 2018 to 2021). Library preparation employed the immunoSEQ multiplex PCR assay. TCRdb limited this immuneACCESS table to in-frame rearrangements with V and J called. A share of clones is missing; checked studies link under half to unresolved V genes, and the rest is unexplained. Present in this sample are 15,000 to 20,000 clones, more than 85% of which were seen just once. Jointly, the top ten make up approximately 16% of the sample. The source material was peripheral blood. The receptors originated from a man in his 70s with acute or convalescent COVID-19.

This clone was seen only a few times. The genes are TRBV29-1 and TRBJ2-3; tentatively, D is TRBD1 (6 bases). CDR1 SQVTM and CDR2 ANQGSEA come from the germline V gene. The CDR3 is 13 amino acids. V lost 7 bases, J lost 2 bases, and 13 bases lay in between. The CDR3 loop is CSARQDPTDTQYF. The CDR3 DNA sequence: TGCAGCGCAAGACAGGACCCCACAGATACGCAGTATTTT.

The chain recombines TRBV4-1 with TRBJ2-7; 7 positions agree with TRBD1. J gave up 2 bases and V 2 bases, and 6 bases lay outside the gene matches. Germline assignment: CDR1 MGHRA and CDR2 YSYEKL. The CDR3 is made up of 15 amino acids. This CDR3 is CASSQSRQGAYEQYF. For the CDR3, the DNA is TGCGCCAGCAGCCAATCAAGACAGGGTGCCTACGAGCAGTACTTC.

The chain employs TRBV3-1 (or the pseudogene TRBV3-2) and TRBJ2-3, with 11 bases identical to TRBD2. Looked up from germline, CDR1 is LGHDT and CDR2 is YNNKEL (reference sequence). The V gene end was trimmed by 2 bases and the J gene end by 5 bases; junction bases not matched to a gene: 6. This CDR3 region has 16 residues. In DNA form, the CDR3 reads TGTGCCAGCAGCCAATTGACTAGCGGGAAAGGAGATACGCAGTATTTT. This codes for CASSQLTSGKGDTQYF.

Concerning this clone: Germline is not matched at one junction end, which may reflect a read error. The chain employs TRBV7-7 and TRBJ2-5; 10 nucleotides match TRBD1. The length of the CDR3 is 15 residues. Germline assignment: CDR1 SSHAT and CDR2 FNYEAQ (reference sequence). The CDR3 region is CASSSGTGAGETQYF. In DNA form, the CDR3 reads TGTGCTAGCAGCTCGGGGACAGGGGCCGGGGAGACCCAGTACTTC.

The chain combines TRBV3-1 (or the pseudogene TRBV3-2) with TRBJ2-7, with 8 bases matching TRBD1. This CDR3 region has 14 residues. The J segment lost 5 bases and the V segment lost 1 base, leaving 4 bases of the junction unmatched. Germline-derived CDR1 and CDR2 are LGHDT and YNNKEL (reference sequence). CDR3 coding DNA: TGTGCCAGCAGCCAAGGGACAGGGACAGACGAGCAGTACTTC. This translates into CASSQGTGTDEQYF.

The rearrangement joins TRBV6-5 to TRBJ1-2, with D tentatively TRBD1 (5 bases). The V gene's germline CDR1 is MNHEY and CDR2 SVGAGI. Trimming shortened V by 2 bases and J by 0 bases, and 13 bases separated the two germline ends. CDR3 size: 16 residues. Here the CDR3 reads CASSYGGGGANYGYTF. DNA of the CDR3: TGTGCCAGCAGTTACGGGGGGGGAGGGGCTAACTATGGCTACACCTTC.

The chain combines TRBV5-5 with TRBJ1-4, with D possibly being TRBD1 (5 bases). The CDR3 covers 14 residues. Deletions cut 5 bases from V and 5 bases from J, with 13 bases between. CDR1 SGHKS and CDR2 YYEKEE come from the germline V gene (reference sequence). The CDR3 DNA sequence: TGTGCCAGCAGTCAGAGACAGATAAATGAAAAACTGTTTTTT. Translated: CASSQRQINEKLFF. Full variable domain (remainder filled in from reference TRBV5-5 and TRBJ1-4): DAGVTQSPTHLIKTRGQQVTLRCSPISGHKSVSWYQQVLGQGPQFIFQYYEKEERGRGNFPDRFSARQFPNYSSELNVNALLLGDSALYLCASSQRQINEKLFFGSGTQLSVL.

The chain recombines TRBV19 with TRBJ2-4; 9 nucleotides align to TRBD1. Germline V CDR1 and CDR2: LNHDA, SQIVND (reference sequence). The J segment lost 8 bases and the V segment lost 4 bases, leaving 6 bases of the junction unmatched. The CDR3 contains 14 residues. In DNA form, the CDR3 reads TGTGCCAGTAGTACGGACAGGGGCATGGACATTCAGTACTTC. Translated, it gives CASSTDRGMDIQYF.

V gene TRBV27 combines with J gene TRBJ2-4, with TRBD1 matching over 12 bases. The CDR3 has 16 residues. In germline, CDR1 is MNHEY, CDR2 SMNVEV (reference sequence). The V and J ends lost 5 bases and 6 bases, in that order; junction bases with no gene match: 8. The CDR3 spells CASSPGTGGGRNIQYF. DNA of the CDR3: TGTGCCAGCAGTCCCGGGACAGGGGGCGGAAGAAACATTCAGTACTTC.

This clone was detected only a few times. This chain links TRBV5-8 with TRBJ2-1, with 12 bases identical to TRBD2. This CDR3 contains 19 residues. With 2 bases clipped from V and 2 bases from J, the junction kept 11 bases outside the gene matches. Germline values: CDR1 SGHTS, CDR2 YDEGEE. Here the CDR3 DNA reads TGTGCCAGCAGCTTTTTAATCCCGGCTAGCGGGAGGGCCTACAATGAGCAGTTCTTC. It yields the protein CASSFLIPASGRAYNEQFF.